The next 9 T cell receptor beta chains were all read from a single sample in a study of cytomegalovirus exposure and HLA in healthy donors. This PCR relied on a set of 60 Vbeta primers and 13 Jbeta primers. Repertoires were generated with immunoSEQ multiplex PCR, while TCRdb's copy carries only in-frame clones and drops some. The repertoire includes about 130,000 clones, around 82% of them detected once, and 3% to 4.5% sits in the top ten. Sequencing input: PBMCs. The receptors were gathered from a man aged 35-49 years in good health and CMV-seronegative.

This chain connects TRBV6-6 to TRBJ1-5; 8 bases are a match to TRBD1. CDR1 and CDR2 (germline): MNHNY, SVGAGI (reference sequence). V lost 9 bases and J lost 6; bases outside the gene matches: 7. The CDR3 length is 13 residues. The CDR3 here is CASLDRESQPQHF. The CDR3 DNA sequence: TGTGCCAGTTTGGACAGGGAAAGTCAGCCCCAGCATTTT.

This clone was observed a single time. This sequence joins TRBV5-1 and TRBJ1-6; D call uncertain. The V and J ends lost 0 bases and 0 bases respectively, with 4 bases between them. Per germline, CDR1 SGHRS and CDR2 YFSETQ. The CDR3 has 15 residues. CDR3 amino acids: CASSLESSYNSPLHF. As DNA, the CDR3 is TGCGCCAGCAGCTTGGAGAGCTCCTATAATTCACCCCTCCACTTT.

This clone was observed a single time. The CDR3 region is CASSFLAGGLAGELFF. CDR3 bases: TGCGCCAGCAGCTTCCTAGCGGGGGGTTTGGCCGGGGAGCTGTTTTTT. The V call is TRBV5-1, the J call TRBJ2-2; 11 nucleotides line up with TRBD2. The junction had 6 bases not matched to a gene; V was cut back by 2 bases and J by 6 bases. Germline CDR1 reads SGHRS; CDR2 reads YFSETQ. The CDR3 length is 16 residues.

There are a few counts of this clone. The chain's CDR3 is CASSSRGFDYGYTF. CDR3 coding DNA: TGTGCCAGCAGCTCCAGAGGTTTTGACTATGGCTACACCTTC. The rearrangement uses TRBV11-1 and TRBJ1-2; D remains unclear. Per the germline V gene, CDR1 is SGHAT and CDR2 is FQDESV (reference sequence). Trimming took 4 bases from V and 3 from J, leaving 12 bases between them. The CDR3 runs to 14 residues.

The V call is TRBV7-2, the J call TRBJ1-2, with 9 bases fitting TRBD1. The CDR3 contains 14 residues. Germline V lookup: CDR1 SGHTA, CDR2 FQGNSA. V lost 4 bases, J lost 3 bases, and 3 bases stayed unmatched. The CDR3 DNA follows: TGTGCCAGCAGCTCGGGACAGGGTGACTATGGCTACACCTTC. As protein: CASSSGQGDYGYTF.

This clone was observed a handful of times. This sequence joins TRBV19 and TRBJ1-6; 9 nucleotides line up with TRBD1. With 2 bases clipped from V and 3 bases from J, the junction kept 5 bases outside the gene matches. This CDR3 has 17 amino acids. Germline assignment: CDR1 LNHDA and CDR2 SQIVND (reference sequence). The CDR3 DNA reads as TGTGCCAGTAGTATACCTCAGACAGGGGGCTATAATTCACCCCTCCACTTT. It translates to CASSIPQTGGYNSPLHF.

The chain has TRBV5-6 and TRBJ1-2, with 9 positions matching TRBD1. Germline CDR1 is SGHDT and CDR2 is YYEEEE. The V segment lost 5 bases and the J segment 8 bases; nucleotides outside the gene matches: 13. The CDR3 is 15 amino acids. The CDR3 coding sequence is TGTGCCAGCAGTGTTTCCGGGACAGGGACAGCGGGCTACACCTTC. This encodes CASSVSGTGTAGYTF.

Here the CDR3 DNA reads TGTGCCAGCAGCTTAGAACAGGGAGAGGTACAAGAGACCCAGTACTTC. It encodes CASSLEQGEVQETQYF. V and J are TRBV7-7 and TRBJ2-5; perhaps TRBD1 as D (6 bases). The length of the CDR3 is 16 residues. Trimming pared 1 base from V and 2 bases from J, leaving 14 bases between. Germline V gene data show CDR1 as SSHAT and CDR2 as FNYEAQ (reference sequence).

The V call is TRBV18, the J call TRBJ2-7, with D perhaps matching TRBD1 (6 bases). Per germline, CDR1 KGHSH and CDR2 LQKENI. The CDR3 spans 17 residues. Trimming pared 3 bases from V and 4 bases from J, leaving 22 bases between. CDR3 nucleotides: TGTGCCAGCTCACCCTACCTCGGAGGACAGAGCCAGTACGAGCAGTACTTC. Translating gives CASSPYLGGQSQYEQYF.